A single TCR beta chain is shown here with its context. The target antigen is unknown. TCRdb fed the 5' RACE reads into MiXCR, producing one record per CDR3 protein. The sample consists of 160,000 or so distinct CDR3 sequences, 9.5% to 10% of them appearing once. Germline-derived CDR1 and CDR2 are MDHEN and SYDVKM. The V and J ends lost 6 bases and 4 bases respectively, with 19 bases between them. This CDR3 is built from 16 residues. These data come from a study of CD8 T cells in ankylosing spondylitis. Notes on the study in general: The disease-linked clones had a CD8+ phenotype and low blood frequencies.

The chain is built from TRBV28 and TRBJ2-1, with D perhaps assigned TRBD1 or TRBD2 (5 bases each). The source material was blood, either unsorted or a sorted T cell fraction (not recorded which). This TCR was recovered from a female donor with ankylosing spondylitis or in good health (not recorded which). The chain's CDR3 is CASSPGALEGYNEQFF. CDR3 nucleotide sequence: TGTGCCAGCAGCCCCGGGGCACTAGAGGGGTACAATGAGCAGTTCTTC. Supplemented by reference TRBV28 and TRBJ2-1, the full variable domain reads DVKVTQSSRYLVKRTGEKVFLECVQDMDHENMFWYRQDPGLGLRLIYFSYDVKMKEKGDIPEGYSVSREKKERFSLILESASTNQTSMYLCASSPGALEGYNEQFFGPGTRLTVL.